These 23 T cell receptor beta chains were all obtained from the same sample, sequenced in a study of memory CD4+ T cells and cytomegalovirus serostatus (dated by TCRdb to between 2019 and 2020). Single viable CD3+CD4+CD8-CD45RO+ cells were sorted as memory CD4+ T cells on a FACSAria II. The library was generated by the immunoSEQ multiplex PCR assay. Imported from immuneACCESS, the table was reduced by TCRdb to in-frame sequences with V and J called. These copies leave out some clones; in studies compared against another copy, an unresolved V gene accounts for under half, and the cause of the remainder is not known. The sample table shows 30,000 to 45,000 clones, and 70% to 85% are seen once. Clones ranked in the top ten supply about 5.8% of the sample. Sequencing was performed on memory CD4+ T cells from blood. Source of these receptors: an adult in good health and CMV-seropositive.

This clone was recorded a few times. Other DNA sequences in the sample encode the same CDR3. V is TRBV19 and J is TRBJ1-5; 7 positions match TRBD1. The CDR3 length is 13 residues. Trimming at V came to 3 bases and at J to 5 bases, leaving 1 base not matched to a gene. Germline CDR1 and CDR2: LNHDA and SQIVND (reference sequence). The CDR3 sequence: CASSIDRDQPQHF. The CDR3 bases are TGTGCCAGTAGTATCGACAGGGATCAGCCCCAGCATTTT.

The V call is TRBV6-4, the J call TRBJ1-2; TRBD1 agrees at 8 bases. V was clipped by 9 bases and J by 3 bases; unmatched bases: 27. Per the germline V gene, CDR1 is MRHNA and CDR2 is SNTAGT. The CDR3 is 20 amino acids. The CDR3 here is CARRPRTGPTWVRKHYGYTF. Written as DNA, the CDR3 is TGTGCCAGACGGCCGAGGACAGGGCCTACTTGGGTACGCAAACACTATGGCTACACCTTC.

This clone appeared a few times. The chain is built from TRBV2 and TRBJ2-7, with 8 bases aligning to TRBD1. The CDR3 runs 12 residues. Unmatched junction bases numbered 4, after V lost 7 bases and J lost 5 bases. Germline assignment: CDR1 SNHLY and CDR2 FYNNEI. The CDR3 DNA sequence: TGTGCCAGCACCGGACAGGGTAACGAGCAGTACTTC. This gives the protein CASTGQGNEQYF.

This clone has more than one count but fewer than ten. J is TRBJ2-5 and V is TRBV7-9, with a weak D call TRBD2 (6 bases). This CDR3 contains 16 residues. The V and J ends lost 2 bases and 5 bases respectively, with 18 bases between them. Germline CDR1 is SEHNR and CDR2 is FQNEAQ (reference sequence). CDR3 loop: CASSLPQRLGGETQYF. The CDR3 nucleotides read TGTGCCAGCAGCTTACCCCAGCGGCTAGGAGGGGAGACCCAGTACTTC. Looking up the rest from reference TRBV7-9 and TRBJ2-5 gives the full variable domain: DTGVSQNPRHKITKRGQNVTFRCDPISEHNRLYWYRQTLGQGPEFLTYFQNEAQLEKSRLLSDRFSAERPKGSFSTLEIQRTEQGDSAMYLCASSLPQRLGGETQYFGPGTRLLVL.

The chain carries TRBV6-1 and TRBJ2-1, with D perhaps matching TRBD1 (6 bases). CDR1 is MNHNS and CDR2 is SASEGT in the germline V gene. This CDR3 contains 15 residues. V was trimmed by 5 bases and J by 3 bases, leaving 14 bases between them. The CDR3 sequence: CASSKGQTNYNEQFF. The CDR3 DNA reads TGTGCCAGCAGTAAGGGACAAACCAACTACAATGAGCAGTTCTTC.

The DNA of the CDR3 is TGTGCCAGCAGCTTTGACAGGGTCAAGGAGACCCAGTACTTC. Translating gives CASSFDRVKETQYF. The V call is TRBV7-2, the J call TRBJ2-5; 7 nucleotides align to TRBD1. The CDR3 is 14 residues long. The trim removed 3 bases at V and 5 bases at J, leaving 6 bases unmatched. CDR1 is SGHTA and CDR2 is FQGNSA in the germline V gene.

The chain links TRBV6-5 to TRBJ1-6, with TRBD1 as a possible D gene (6 bases). There are 15 residues in the CDR3. V was cut by 4 bases and J by 4 bases, with 11 bases left in between. Germline V lookup: CDR1 MNHEY, CDR2 SVGAGI. The DNA for the CDR3 is TGTGCCAGCAGTTCGTCCGGGACATATAATTCACCCCTCCACTTT. It encodes CASSSSGTYNSPLHF.

This clone was seen only a few times. The rearrangement joins TRBV6-5 to TRBJ1-4; unclear D gene. V was shortened by 5 bases and J by 8 bases, with 12 bases between the two germline ends. The germline CDR1 and CDR2 sequences are MNHEY and SVGAGI. The CDR3 loop spans 13 amino acids. The CDR3 DNA is TGTGCCAGCAGTAGGGCGTTCCGAGAAAAACTGTTTTTT. Protein product: CASSRAFREKLFF.

The V call is TRBV5-4, the J call TRBJ1-3; D is possibly TRBD1 (6 bases). This CDR3 has 13 amino acids. The V end was cut by 6 bases, the J end by 4 bases, with 11 bases between. The germline gives CDR1 SGHNT, CDR2 YYREEE (reference sequence). The chain's CDR3 is CASTPDRGNTIYF. The CDR3 nucleotides read TGTGCCAGCACCCCGGACAGAGGAAACACCATATATTTT.

This clone came up a few times. This chain connects TRBV6-1 to TRBJ2-7; D remains ambiguous. Looked up from germline, CDR1 is MNHNS and CDR2 is SASEGT. Trimming took 2 bases from V and 3 from J, leaving 11 bases between them. The CDR3 consists of 14 residues. The CDR3 protein is CASSEIQSYYEQYF. Here the CDR3 DNA reads TGTGCCAGCAGTGAAATACAGAGTTACTACGAGCAGTACTTC.

The rearrangement joins TRBV7-2 to TRBJ2-2; 9 nucleotides line up with TRBD2. Germline V lookup: CDR1 SGHTA, CDR2 FQGNSA. The CDR3 runs to 16 residues. The V and J ends lost 2 bases and 5 bases, in that order; junction bases with no gene match: 6. Written as DNA, the CDR3 is TGTGCCAGCAGCTTATGGGGGACTAGCTTAACCGGGGAGCTGTTTTTT. This translates into CASSLWGTSLTGELFF.

The chain combines TRBV7-9 with TRBJ1-3, with D perhaps matching TRBD1 (5 bases). V lost 3 bases and J 4 bases, leaving 10 bases between the germline ends. The CDR3 contains 14 residues. The germline V gene encodes CDR1 SEHNR and CDR2 FQNEAQ (reference sequence). CDR3 DNA sequence: TGTGCCAGCAGCTTCCGGGACGTCGGAAACACCATATATTTT. This encodes CASSFRDVGNTIYF.

This clone was counted between two and nine times. The chain is built from TRBV4-2 and TRBJ1-4; D uncertain. Trimming took off 2 bases at V and 0 bases at J, with 10 bases between the two ends. Germline-derived CDR1 and CDR2 are LGHNA and YNFKEQ. CDR3 length: 16 amino acids. CDR3 sequence: CASSQTASATNEKLFF. The CDR3 DNA reads TGTGCCAGCAGCCAAACGGCCAGCGCAACTAATGAAAAACTGTTTTTT.

This clone was seen only a few times. The rearrangement uses TRBV27 and TRBJ1-2; D not resolved. This CDR3 is 13 amino acids long. Germline values: CDR1 MNHEY, CDR2 SMNVEV (reference sequence). The ends were cut back, 2 bases at V and 9 bases at J, with 13 bases in the middle. For the CDR3, the DNA is TGTGCCAGCAGTTTAGGTGGGAGCGGACGCTACACCTTC. As protein: CASSLGGSGRYTF.

The rearrangement links TRBV28 to TRBJ1-1, with 8 bases identical to TRBD1. The CDR3 has 16 amino acids. Trimming removed 3 bases from V and 1 base from J; junction bases left unmatched: 7. The V gene's germline CDR1 is MDHEN and CDR2 SYDVKM. The CDR3 DNA reads TGTGCCAGCAGTTTCCATTGGGACAGGTCGAACACTGAAGCTTTCTTT. Amino acids: CASSFHWDRSNTEAFF.

The chain employs TRBV25-1 and TRBJ1-3; 7 bases line up with TRBD1. The V gene end was trimmed by 3 bases and the J gene end by 0 bases; junction bases not matched to a gene: 2. This CDR3 has 15 residues. Looked up from germline, CDR1 is MGHDK and CDR2 is SYGVNS. Here the CDR3 DNA reads TGTGCCAGCAGTGATGCAGGGGGCTCTGGAAACACCATATATTTT. Residues: CASSDAGGSGNTIYF.

The rearrangement links TRBV4-1 to TRBJ1-2; 11 bases map to TRBD1. V was pared by 6 bases and J by 4 bases, with 10 bases of the junction left unmatched. Germline assignment: CDR1 MGHRA and CDR2 YSYEKL. This CDR3 is built from 16 residues. The CDR3 DNA reads as TGCGCCAGCAGGGAACCGGGACAGGGGGAGGCCTATGGCTACACCTTC. Residues: CASREPGQGEAYGYTF.

Comment on this clone: Other DNA sequences in this specimen translate into the identical CDR3. The chain uses TRBV7-9 and TRBJ1-6, with TRBD1 matching over 8 bases. Germline CDR1 is SEHNR and CDR2 is FQNEAQ (reference sequence). The CDR3 spans 14 residues. Trimming at V came to 2 bases and at J to 8 bases, leaving 2 bases not matched to a gene. This chain's CDR3 is CASSLQGADSPLHF. Written as DNA, the CDR3 is TGTGCCAGCAGCTTACAGGGGGCTGATTCACCCCTCCACTTT.

The gene calls are TRBV5-4 and TRBJ2-7, with D uncertain. Per the germline V gene, CDR1 is SGHNT and CDR2 is YYREEE (reference sequence). This CDR3 comprises 14 residues. The V gene lost 4 bases and the J gene lost 0 bases, with 11 bases spanning the gap. The DNA of the CDR3 is TGTGCCAGCAGCCAAGACACTAACTCCTACGAGCAGTACTTC. Translated, it gives CASSQDTNSYEQYF.

The CDR3 DNA reads TGTGCCAGCAGCCGCGCCGGCTACGAGCAGTACTTC. This sequence encodes CASSRAGYEQYF. The chain carries TRBV6-5 and TRBJ2-7; D is undetermined. V lost 6 bases, J lost 3 bases, and 9 bases lay in between. The CDR3 contains 12 residues. The germline CDR1 and CDR2 sequences are MNHEY and SVGAGI.

This rearrangement joins TRBV5-1 to TRBJ2-7, with D possibly TRBD2 on 5 matching bases. Trimming left V 0 bases short and J 3 bases short, with 13 bases between. The CDR3 has 15 residues. Germline V lookup: CDR1 SGHRS, CDR2 YFSETQ. Here the CDR3 reads CASSLGATIDYEQYF. CDR3 bases: TGCGCCAGCAGCTTGGGGGCGACTATCGACTACGAGCAGTACTTC.

The chain links TRBV7-2 to TRBJ2-1; TRBD2 is a possible D gene (5 bases). In germline, CDR1 is SGHTA, CDR2 FQGNSA. The germline V and J ends were trimmed by 1 base and 7 bases, with 20 bases remaining between them. This CDR3 has 17 residues. The DNA of the CDR3 is TGTGCCAGCAGCTTAGGGCCGGCGGGTTCAACGGGGAATGAGCAGTTCTTC. Residues: CASSLGPAGSTGNEQFF.

This chain joins TRBV28 and TRBJ2-5; TRBD2 might be the D (5 bases). V gave up 8 bases and J gave up 5 bases, with 12 bases separating them. The CDR3 runs 12 residues. Germline V gene data show CDR1 as MDHEN and CDR2 as SYDVKM. CDR3 sequence: CASGGFEETQYF. The CDR3 DNA sequence: TGTGCCAGCGGAGGCTTTGAGGAGACCCAGTACTTC.